This TCR beta chain originates from a study of OX40 agonist ivuxolimab in advanced cancers. Study-wide context: Checkpoint inhibitors had been given previously to roughly 40% of patients.

The V gene lost 1 base and the J gene lost 3 bases, with 13 bases spanning the gap. The germline V gene encodes CDR1 SGHDT and CDR2 YYEEEE. This CDR3 is 16 amino acids long. Prior autoimmune disease or systemic immunosuppression barred patients. Assay used: immunoSEQ multiplex PCR; TCRdb lists only in-frame clones, some missing. In the table there are tens of thousands of clones, around four fifths of which are singletons. The receptor's source is an adult with an advanced solid tumor such as melanoma, head and neck, liver or kidney cancer. The V gene is TRBV5-6, the J gene TRBJ2-2, with D perhaps matching TRBD1 (6 bases). Source: CD4+ or CD8+ T cells sorted from blood, taken in a trial of the OX40 agonist ivuxolimab. DNA for the CDR3: TGTGCCAGCAGCTTGTTAGTCGCAGGGGACACCGGGGAGCTGTTTTTT. This translates into CASSLLVAGDTGELFF.